Below are 26 T cell receptor beta chains sequenced from a single sample in a study of T cell responses to AZD1222 COVID-19 vaccine (dated by TCRdb to about 2021). Libraries were made using the immunoSEQ multiplex PCR assay. What TCRdb holds here is the immuneACCESS table cut down to in-frame rearrangements. Part of the clones is not present; checked against another copy, under half of the missing clones reflect an unresolved V gene, and the others are unexplained. Counted in this sample were about 93,000 clones; 85% to 90% of them appeared once. The ten largest clonotypes hold under 3% of the sample. The time point label for this specimen denotes: about 28 days (+/-7) after the second vaccine dose. Here the sequenced sample was peripheral blood, taken 28 days after the second AZD1222 dose. The receptors come from an adult who received the AZD1222 COVID-19 vaccine.

This chain links TRBV6-5 with TRBJ1-2; maybe TRBD1 (6 bases). V shed 7 bases and J shed 6 bases, with 18 bases lying between them. This CDR3 is 14 amino acids long. Germline lookup yields CDR1 MNHEY and CDR2 SVGAGI. CDR3 sequence: CASKKLQGTDGYTF. CDR3 in DNA: TGTGCCAGCAAAAAGCTACAGGGTACCGATGGCTACACCTTC.

CDR3 sequence: CASSLDGSQFF. In nucleotides, the CDR3 is TGTGCCAGCAGCTTGGACGGGAGTCAGTTCTTC. V gene TRBV7-2 combines with J gene TRBJ2-1, with D possibly TRBD2 on 6 matching bases. The CDR3 covers 11 residues. Trimming left V 3 bases short and J 13 bases short, with 10 bases between. In germline, CDR1 is SGHTA, CDR2 FQGNSA.

The gene calls are TRBV6-1 and TRBJ1-5; D is undetermined. Trimming shortened V by 1 base and J by 7 bases, and 11 bases separated the two germline ends. Germline V gene lookup returns CDR1 MNHNS and CDR2 SASEGT. There are 14 residues in the CDR3. CDR3 sequence: CASSEEGLGQPQHF. CDR3 nucleotide sequence: TGTGCCAGCAGTGAAGAAGGGCTTGGACAGCCCCAGCATTTT.

The V and J genes are TRBV6-2 or TRBV6-3 and TRBJ2-6; the D is unclear. The CDR3 consists of 14 residues. Per the germline V gene, CDR1 is MNHEY and CDR2 is SVGEGT. Trimming cost V 0 bases and J 4 bases, with 4 bases left between them. The CDR3 coding sequence is TGTGCCAGCAGTTACTCGGGGGGGGCCAACGTCCTGACTTTC. Amino acids: CASSYSGGANVLTF.

The chain joins TRBV4-2 to TRBJ1-5, with TRBD1 matching over 11 bases. This CDR3 region has 19 residues. Germline lookup yields CDR1 LGHNA and CDR2 YNFKEQ. After removal of 4 bases from V and 5 bases from J, the junction contained 16 bases not matched to a gene. The CDR3 coding sequence is TGTGCCAGCAGCCGATCGGGACAGGGGGTTTGGGCGTCGGATCAGCCCCAGCATTTT. Translated: CASSRSGQGVWASDQPQHF.

The J gene is TRBJ2-2, the V gene TRBV9; tentatively, D is TRBD2 (5 bases). The V end lost 0 bases, the J end lost 3 bases, and 6 bases lay between the germline ends. The CDR3 runs 14 residues. The germline gives CDR1 SGDLS, CDR2 YYNGEE. The CDR3 sequence: CASSVVEDTGELFF. CDR3 bases: TGTGCCAGCAGCGTAGTGGAGGACACCGGGGAGCTGTTTTTT.

The genes are TRBV18 and TRBJ2-3, with 9 bases matching TRBD2. Germline loops: CDR1 KGHSH, CDR2 LQKENI. J was trimmed by 2 bases and V by 0 bases; bases with no gene match: 12. The CDR3 loop spans 19 amino acids. CDR3 nucleotide sequence: TGTGCCAGCTCACCACCCCTCGGTGGTAGCGGGGGCCTCACAGATACGCAGTATTTT. This sequence encodes CASSPPLGGSGGLTDTQYF.

The chain combines TRBV20-1 with TRBJ1-1, with 10 bases matching TRBD1. CDR1 DFQATT and CDR2 SNEGSKA come from the germline V gene (reference sequence). Losses at the gene ends were 3 bases for V and 1 base for J; bases not matched to a gene: 8. This CDR3 is built from 16 residues. The chain's CDR3 is CSASRTRDRGNTEAFF. Written as DNA, the CDR3 is TGCAGTGCTAGTCGTACCCGGGACAGGGGGAACACTGAAGCTTTCTTT.

The V and J genes are TRBV6-2 or TRBV6-3 and TRBJ1-2; TRBD1 matches at 9 bases. This CDR3 has 16 amino acids. Germline lookup yields CDR1 MNHEY and CDR2 SVGEGT. Germline trimming cut 3 bases from V and 2 bases from J; bases unmatched to any gene: 7. CDR3 in amino acids: CASSYTGQGNNYGYTF. CDR3 DNA sequence: TGTGCCAGCAGTTATACGGGACAGGGAAACAACTATGGCTACACCTTC.

This sequence joins TRBV18 and TRBJ1-3; D may be TRBD1 (5 bases). The CDR3 totals 16 residues. Between the trimmed V and J ends, which lost 5 bases and 4 bases, there was a span of 18 bases. Germline V CDR1 and CDR2: KGHSH, LQKENI. CDR3 sequence: CASSSSGPWLGNTIYF. The DNA of the CDR3 is TGTGCCAGCTCATCCTCGGGACCCTGGCTGGGAAACACCATATATTTT.

The chain combines TRBV29-1 with TRBJ1-1; D is unclear. This CDR3 region has 13 residues. V lost 2 bases to trimming and J lost 4 bases, with 11 bases between them. Germline V lookup: CDR1 SQVTM, CDR2 ANQGSEA. This CDR3 is CSVEPTWGTEAFF. CDR3 nucleotides: TGCAGCGTTGAACCTACTTGGGGCACTGAAGCTTTCTTT.

The rearrangement links TRBV3-1 (or the pseudogene TRBV3-2) to TRBJ2-1, with TRBD2 matching 15 bases. Germline CDR1 LGHDT, CDR2 YNNKEL (reference sequence). The CDR3 runs to 21 residues. V was pared by 0 bases and J by 6 bases, with 15 bases of the junction left unmatched. CDR3: CASSQERTSGGASTVPNEQFF. CDR3 coding DNA: TGTGCCAGCAGCCAAGAACGGACTAGCGGGGGGGCCTCTACAGTTCCCAATGAGCAGTTCTTC.

The V and J genes are TRBV18 and TRBJ1-4; D uncertain. Trimming removed 2 bases from V and 7 bases from J, with 5 bases in between. This CDR3 has 12 amino acids. Germline CDR1 is KGHSH and CDR2 is LQKENI. CDR3 protein: CASSPAGEKLFF. The CDR3 DNA sequence: TGTGCCAGCTCACCAGCGGGTGAAAAACTGTTTTTT.

In DNA form, the CDR3 reads TGTGCCAGCGGGGGACTAGCGGCTTACCGCACAGATACGCAGTATTTT. Translated: CASGGLAAYRTDTQYF. J is TRBJ2-3 and V is TRBV2; TRBD2 agrees at 11 bases. Unmatched junction bases numbered 8, after V lost 8 bases and J lost 1 base. Germline V gives CDR1 SNHLY, CDR2 FYNNEI. The CDR3 has 16 amino acids. The variable domain in full, with the rest retrieved from reference TRBV2 and TRBJ2-3, is EPEVTQTPSHQVTQMGQEVILRCVPISNHLYFYWYRQILGQKVEFLVSFYNNEISEKSEIFDDQFSVERPDGSNFTLKIRSTKLEDSAMYFCASGGLAAYRTDTQYFGPGTRLTVL.

This clone appeared a single time. A junction end diverges from the germline sequence, so it may reflect a read error. The chain recombines TRBV20-1 with TRBJ1-5; D is unclear. Per germline, CDR1 DFQATT and CDR2 SNEGSKA (reference sequence). This CDR3 has 10 residues. The CDR3 sequence is CSAREEPQHF. DNA for the CDR3: TGCAGTGCCAGAGAGGAGCCCCAGCATTTT.

The gene calls are TRBV14 and TRBJ2-3; D is ambiguous. CDR3 length equals 12 residues. The V and J ends lost 1 base and 8 bases respectively, with 7 bases between them. Germline-derived CDR1 and CDR2 are SGHDN and FVKESK. The CDR3, as DNA: TGTGCCAGCAGCCAAGCCCACGTTACGCAGTATTTT. Amino acids: CASSQAHVTQYF.

This clone was seen just once. The gene calls are TRBV10-3 and TRBJ1-2; D possibly corresponds to TRBD1 (6 bases). Trimming removed 6 bases from V and 6 bases from J, with 11 bases in between. This CDR3 comprises 12 residues. In germline, CDR1 is ENHRY, CDR2 SYGVKD. CDR3 sequence reads: CAIRQGPHGYTF. Written as DNA, the CDR3 is TGTGCCATCAGACAGGGTCCCCATGGCTACACCTTC.

The chain links TRBV11-2 to TRBJ1-2, with D perhaps TRBD1 (6 bases). CDR1 SGHAT and CDR2 FQNNGV come from the germline V gene. CDR3 size: 16 residues. V was pared by 3 bases and J by 2 bases, with 16 bases between. CDR3 protein: CASSFPFGGENYGYTF. CDR3 DNA: TGTGCCAGCAGCTTCCCCTTCGGGGGCGAGAACTATGGCTACACCTTC.

The rearrangement links TRBV4-2 to TRBJ2-6; D unclear. Per germline, CDR1 LGHNA and CDR2 YNFKEQ. The CDR3 runs to 15 residues. V was pared by 1 base and J by 0 bases, with 4 bases between. The CDR3 bases are TGTGCCAGCAGCCAAGTTGGCTCTGGGGCCAACGTCCTGACTTTC. Protein sequence: CASSQVGSGANVLTF.

The chain joins TRBV11-2 to TRBJ1-2; perhaps TRBD1 as D (6 bases). This CDR3 has 16 amino acids. Germline CDR1 and CDR2: SGHAT and FQNNGV. V dropped 1 base and J dropped 1 base, with 13 bases sitting between them. CDR3 region: CASSLGGTPINYGYTF. The CDR3 nucleotides read TGTGCCAGCAGCTTAGGTGGGACACCGATTAACTATGGCTACACCTTC.

The CDR3 loop reads CAWRTGGTGVAFF. The CDR3 nucleotides read TGTGCCTGGAGAACCGGGGGGACGGGGGTGGCTTTCTTT. The chain links TRBV30 to TRBJ1-1, with TRBD1 as a possible D gene (5 bases). Germline-derived CDR1 and CDR2 are GTSNPN and SVGIG (reference sequence). The CDR3 extends over 13 amino acids. Trimming cost V 3 bases and J 11 bases, with 19 bases left between them. Complete variable domain (other parts from reference TRBV30 and TRBJ1-1): SQTIHQWPATLVQPVGSPLSLECTVEGTSNPNLYWYRQAAGRGLQLLFYSVGIGQISSEVPQNLSASRPQDRQFILSSKKLLLSDSGFYLCAWRTGGTGVAFFGQGTRLTVV.

This chain uses TRBV19 with TRBJ1-2; tentatively, D is TRBD1 (6 bases). The CDR3 has 12 amino acids. Germline V gene sequence: CDR1 LNHDA, CDR2 SQIVND (reference sequence). The V gene lost 6 bases and the J gene lost 8 bases, with 13 bases spanning the gap. The CDR3 DNA follows: TGTGCCAGTAGGCAGGGGTTAGAGGGCTACACCTTC. Translated, it gives CASRQGLEGYTF. The full variable domain, in which reference TRBV19 and TRBJ1-2 provide the parts outside the CDR3, is DGGITQSPKYLFRKEGQNVTLSCEQNLNHDAMYWYRQDPGQGLRLIYYSQIVNDFQKGDIAEGYSVSREKKESFPLTVTSAQKNPTAFYLCASRQGLEGYTFGSGTRLTVV.

The chain joins TRBV6-6 to TRBJ2-3; 12 bases are a match to TRBD2. This CDR3 comprises 16 residues. CDR1 is MNHNY and CDR2 is SVGAGI in the germline V gene (reference sequence). J was trimmed by 3 bases and V by 2 bases; bases with no gene match: 3. The CDR3 coding sequence is TGTGCCAGCAGTTACCGCGGACTAGCGGGAACAGATACGCAGTATTTT. This translates into CASSYRGLAGTDTQYF.

This sequence joins TRBV5-8 and TRBJ2-3; 9 bases match TRBD2. J gave up 2 bases and V 3 bases, and 4 bases lay outside the gene matches. This CDR3 has 15 residues. CDR1 SGHTS and CDR2 YDEGEE come from the germline V gene. The CDR3 is CASSSLAGLTDTQYF. The CDR3 coding sequence is TGTGCCAGCAGCTCGCTAGCGGGGCTCACAGATACGCAGTATTTT.

The chain links TRBV12-3 or TRBV12-4 to TRBJ2-1; unclear D gene. The CDR3 has 13 residues. Trimming cost V 4 bases and J 4 bases, with 8 bases left between them. DNA for the CDR3: TGTGCCAGCAGTTCCACAGATTACAATGAGCAGTTCTTC. This gives the protein CASSSTDYNEQFF.

The J gene is TRBJ1-6, the V gene TRBV18; D possibly corresponds to TRBD1 (5 bases). Germline V gene lookup returns CDR1 KGHSH and CDR2 LQKENI. The length of the CDR3 is 18 residues. V lost 3 bases and J lost 0, with 15 bases in between. The CDR3 is CASSPLAGAHSYNSPLHF. In nucleotides, the CDR3 is TGTGCCAGCTCACCGCTGGCCGGGGCCCACTCCTATAATTCACCCCTCCACTTT.